The entry that follows covers one TCR beta chain sequence. Authors' data handling: Quantification of nucleated cells was approximated via reference gene primer amplification. Sequencing was performed with immunoSEQ multiplex PCR; in TCRdb, only in-frame clones are kept and a portion is missing. V and J calls and clone size are those listed in that table; D and trimming were worked out from the DNA. The repertoire has tens of thousands of clones, around 90% of them found once; the top ten carry around 5%. The data were taken from a study of blood T cell repertoires in COVID-19. Looking at the study overall: Acute and convalescent COVID-19 samples came from the United States, Italy and Spain. Sources were T cells, B-cell-depleted T cells, or PBMCs; the material itself was cDNA or gDNA.

Germline-derived CDR1 and CDR2 are MNHEY and SVGAGI. The CDR3 has 15 residues. Deletions cut 6 bases from V and 2 bases from J, with 14 bases between. This chain joins TRBV6-5 and TRBJ2-1, with no clear D. The sample consisted of peripheral blood. This TCR came from a woman older than 75 with acute or convalescent COVID-19. The CDR3 protein is CASSTLAKAYNEQFF. The CDR3 DNA follows: TGTGCCAGCAGCACTTTAGCCAAGGCCTACAATGAGCAGTTCTTC.